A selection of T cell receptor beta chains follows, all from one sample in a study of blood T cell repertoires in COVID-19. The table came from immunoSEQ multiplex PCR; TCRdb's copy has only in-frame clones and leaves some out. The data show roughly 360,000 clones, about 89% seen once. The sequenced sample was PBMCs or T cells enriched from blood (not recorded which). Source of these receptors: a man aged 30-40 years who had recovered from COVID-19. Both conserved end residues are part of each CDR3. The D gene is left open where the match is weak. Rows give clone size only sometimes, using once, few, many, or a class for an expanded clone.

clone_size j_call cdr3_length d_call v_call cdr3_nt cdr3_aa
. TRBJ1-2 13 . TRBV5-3 TGTGCCAGAAGCTTAAACCTCGGCTATGGCTACACCTTC CARSLNLGYGYTF
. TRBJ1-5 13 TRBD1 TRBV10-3 TGTGCCATCGGGCGACAGGGGGATCAGCCCCAGCATTTT CAIGRQGDQPQHF
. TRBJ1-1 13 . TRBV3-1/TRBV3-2 TGTGCCAGCAGCCAAGTGGGACTACCTGAAGCTTTCTTT CASSQVGLPEAFF
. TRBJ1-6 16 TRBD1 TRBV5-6 TGTGCCAGCAGCTGGACCGGACAGGTTTATAATTCACCCCTCCACTTT CASSWTGQVYNSPLHF
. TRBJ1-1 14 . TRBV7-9 TGTGCCAGCAGCCGTCAGACAGTGAACACTGAAGCTTTCTTT CASSRQTVNTEAFF
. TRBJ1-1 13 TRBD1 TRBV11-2 TGTGCCAGCAGCTTCGGACAGGGAAGGACAGCTTTCTTT CASSFGQGRTAFF
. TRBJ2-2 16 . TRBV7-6 TGTGCCAGCAGCCGGACCGGGACACCGAACACCGGGGAGCTGTTTTTT CASSRTGTPNTGELFF
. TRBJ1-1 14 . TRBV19 TGTGCCAGTAGTCCCAGAAGGGGAAACACTGAAGCTTTCTTT CASSPRRGNTEAFF
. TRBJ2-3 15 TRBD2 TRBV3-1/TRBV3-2 TGTGCCAGCAGCCAAGATACTAGCGGGGGAGATACGCAGTATTTT CASSQDTSGGDTQYF
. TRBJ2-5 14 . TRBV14 TGTGCCAGCAGCCTTGCAGGGGGGCAAGAGACCCAGTACTTC CASSLAGGQETQYF
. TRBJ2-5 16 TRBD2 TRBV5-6 TGTGCCAGCAGCTCACGGACTAGCGGGGGGGATGAGACCCAGTACTTC CASSSRTSGGDETQYF
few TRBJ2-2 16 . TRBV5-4 TGTGCCAGCAGCCCCTGGCAGATATCAGGCACCGGGGAGCTGTTTTTT CASSPWQISGTGELFF
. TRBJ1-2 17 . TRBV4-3 TGCGCCAGCAGCCAAGAAGTATATGGGACACCCGGCGATGGCTACACCTTC CASSQEVYGTPGDGYTF
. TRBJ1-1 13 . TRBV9 TGTGCCAGCAGCGTAGCTGAGGTGGGCGGGGCTTTCTTT CASSVAEVGGAFF
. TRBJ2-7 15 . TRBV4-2 TGTGCCAGCAGCCAAGTTGTTAGCGGCCAATACGAGCAGTACTTC CASSQVVSGQYEQYF
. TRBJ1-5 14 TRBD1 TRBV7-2 TGTGCCAGCAGCTACCGACAGGGCTACCAGCCCCAGCATTTT CASSYRQGYQPQHF
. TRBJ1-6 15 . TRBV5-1 TGCGCCAGCAGCTCGCAGTCAGGGATGGATTCACCCCTCCACTTT CASSSQSGMDSPLHF
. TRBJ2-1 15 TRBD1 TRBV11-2 TGTGCCAGCAGCCTTGGACAGGGCCGGTTGAATGAGCAGTTCTTC CASSLGQGRLNEQFF
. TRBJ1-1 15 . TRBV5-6 TGTGCCAGCAGCCGGCGGCAGACCATGAACACTGAAGCTTTCTTT CASSRRQTMNTEAFF
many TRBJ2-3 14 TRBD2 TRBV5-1 TGCGCCAGCAGCACAGGCGGGACTAGGGATACGCAGTATTTT CASSTGGTRDTQYF
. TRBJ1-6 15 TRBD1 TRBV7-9 TGTGCCAGCAGCTTAAAGGACAGGGGGAATTCACCCTTCCACTTT CASSLKDRGNSPFHF
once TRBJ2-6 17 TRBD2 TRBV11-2 TGTGCCAGCAGCTCTAGCGGGGGGAGGTCTGGGGCCAACGTCCTGACTTTC CASSSSGGRSGANVLTF
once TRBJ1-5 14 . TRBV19 TGTGCCAGTAGTATCACAGGCCGGAATCAGCCCCAGCATTTT CASSITGRNQPQHF
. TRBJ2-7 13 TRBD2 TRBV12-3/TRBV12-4 TGTGCCAGCAGTGGGGGACTAGTAACCGAGCAGTACTTC CASSGGLVTEQYF
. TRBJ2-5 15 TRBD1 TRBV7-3 TGTGCCAGCAGCCGTCCTGGACAGGGCAGGGAGACCCAGTACTTC CASSRPGQGRETQYF
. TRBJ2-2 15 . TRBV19 TGTGCCAGTATAGGGGTCTCGGTGGGCACCGGGGAGCTGTTTTTT CASIGVSVGTGELFF
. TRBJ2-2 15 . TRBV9 TGTGCCAGCAGCGTAGATGGGGGAGGAACCGGGGAGCTGTTTTTT CASSVDGGGTGELFF
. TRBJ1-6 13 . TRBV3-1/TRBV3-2 TGTGCCAGCAGCCAAATACAGGGATCTTCCCTCCACTTT CASSQIQGSSLHF
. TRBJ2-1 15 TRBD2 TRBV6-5 TGTGCCAGCCGTTCGACTAGCGGGGGGAACAATGAGCAGTTCTTC CASRSTSGGNNEQFF
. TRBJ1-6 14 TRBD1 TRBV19 TGTGCCAGTAGTAAATCAGGGGGTAATTCACCCCTCCACTTT CASSKSGGNSPLHF
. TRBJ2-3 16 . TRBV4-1 TGCGCCAGCAGCCCGGGTAGCGGATCTAGCACAGATACGCAGTATTTT CASSPGSGSSTDTQYF
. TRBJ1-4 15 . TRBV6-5 TGTGCCAGCAGTCCGCGCCGTGCAACTAATGAAAAACTGTTTTTT CASSPRRATNEKLFF
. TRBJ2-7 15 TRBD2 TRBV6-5 TGTGCCAGCAGGACCATAGCGGGGGGGCCTTACGAGCAGTACTTC CASRTIAGGPYEQYF
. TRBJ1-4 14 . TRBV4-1 TGCGCCAGCAGCCCACTTCCAACTAATGAAAAACTGTTTTTT CASSPLPTNEKLFF
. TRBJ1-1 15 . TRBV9 TGTGCCAGCAGCTCCACGGCGGGTTTGAACACTGAAGCTTTCTTT CASSSTAGLNTEAFF
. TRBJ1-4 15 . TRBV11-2 TGTGCCAGCAGCTCCACCCAGGGTCCAGGTGAAAAACTGTTTTTT CASSSTQGPGEKLFF
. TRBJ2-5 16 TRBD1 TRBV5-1 TGCGCCAGCAGCCCACCACAGGGGCAGGCTTCGGAGACCCAGTACTTC CASSPPQGQASETQYF
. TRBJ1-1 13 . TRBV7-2 TGTGCCAGCAGCTTATCTCTGAACACTGAAGCTTTCTTT CASSLSLNTEAFF
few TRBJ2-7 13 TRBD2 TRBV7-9 TGTGCCAGCGGGCTAGCGGGGGGCTACGAGCAGTACTTC CASGLAGGYEQYF
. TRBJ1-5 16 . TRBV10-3 TGTGCCATCAGTGAGTCTGGGGGGGCTCCTCCTCAGCCCCAGCATTTT CAISESGGAPPQPQHF
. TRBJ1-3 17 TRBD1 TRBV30 TGTGCCTGGAGTGTAATGTGGGACAGATACTCTGGAAACACCATATATTTT CAWSVMWDRYSGNTIYF
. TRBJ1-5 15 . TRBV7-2 TGTGCCAGCAGCCTGGCGGGGGGTAGCAATCAGCCCCAGCATTTT CASSLAGGSNQPQHF
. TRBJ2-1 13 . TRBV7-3 TGTGCCAGCAGCTTGGACAGATTCAATGAGCAGTTCTTC CASSLDRFNEQFF
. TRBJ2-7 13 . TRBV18 TGTGCCAGCTCAACGACAGGTTCCTACGAGCAGTACTTC CASSTTGSYEQYF
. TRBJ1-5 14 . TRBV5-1 TGCGCCAGCAGCTCCGGTGAAACTTGGGCGCCCCAGCATTTT CASSSGETWAPQHF